This T cell receptor beta chain was recovered during a study of regulatory T cells in long-lasting Graves disease. Specified time point: persistent/refractory GD, antithyroid drugs over 5 years with positive TRAb. PBMCs were the source of the RNA used for TCR sequencing. CDR3 size: 12 residues. The V end lost 3 bases, the J end lost 6 bases, and 9 bases lay between the germline ends. The germline V gene has CDR1 SGDLS and CDR2 YYNGEE. Through Arm-PCR of CDR3 regions and iRepertoire HTBI primers, TCR beta libraries were built. TCRdb used MiXCR to reprocess the multiplex PCR reads, holding one entry per CDR3 protein. The sample consists of about 460,000 distinct CDR3 sequences, approximately 23% of them appearing once.

The V call is TRBV9, the J call TRBJ1-1; no definite D call. This specimen consisted of peripheral blood mononuclear cells (PBMCs), obtained when the disease was refractory, from a patient treated with antithyroid drugs. The clonotype was recovered from a female donor with Graves disease. DNA for the CDR3: TGTGCCAGCAGCGCAGACGGGGCTGAAGCTTTCTTT. This codes for CASSADGAEAFF.